These 14 T cell receptor beta chains were all obtained from the same sample, sequenced in a study of blood T cell repertoires in COVID-19 (dated by TCRdb to the early 2020s). Library preparation used the immunoSEQ multiplex PCR assay. Sourced from immuneACCESS, this table was stored by TCRdb with only in-frame sequences that have V and J called. A share of the clones is absent; for the studies checked, an unresolved V gene accounts for under half, and the remainder has no known explanation. The sample table contains around 110,000 clones; only one count was recorded for about 85% of them. The ten most abundant clones make up 1.1% to 1.5% of the sample. Sequenced: peripheral blood. The source is a man in his forties with acute or convalescent COVID-19.

The rearrangement joins TRBV7-3 to TRBJ2-3; 10 nucleotides agree with TRBD2. Germline CDR1 and CDR2: SGHTA and FQGTGA. The CDR3 totals 17 residues. V gave up 6 bases and J gave up 5 bases; unmatched junction bases: 14. CDR3 loop: CASSPTPQLAGRDTQYF. CDR3 DNA sequence: TGTGCCAGCAGTCCTACCCCCCAACTAGCGGGGCGAGATACGCAGTATTTT.

The J gene is TRBJ2-1, the V gene TRBV7-2, with 9 bases fitting TRBD1. V shed 5 bases and J 5 bases; nucleotides not matched to a gene: 7. Germline assignment: CDR1 SGHTA and CDR2 FQGNSA. CDR3 length: 15 amino acids. In nucleotides, the CDR3 is TGTGCCAGCAGCGAACAGGGGGCGATTCACAATGAGCAGTTCTTC. Amino acids: CASSEQGAIHNEQFF.

J is TRBJ2-1 and V is TRBV7-9; 7 positions agree with TRBD1. Germline V gene data show CDR1 as SEHNR and CDR2 as FQNEAQ (reference sequence). V shed 5 bases and J 2 bases; nucleotides not matched to a gene: 3. This CDR3 is built from 14 residues. The CDR3: CASSPGTAYNEQFF. DNA of the CDR3: TGTGCCAGCAGCCCGGGGACAGCCTACAATGAGCAGTTCTTC. The full variable domain, its missing parts supplied by reference TRBV7-9 and TRBJ2-1, is DTGVSQNPRHKITKRGQNVTFRCDPISEHNRLYWYRQTLGQGPEFLTYFQNEAQLEKSRLLSDRFSAERPKGSFSTLEIQRTEQGDSAMYLCASSPGTAYNEQFFGPGTRLTVL.

This clone was detected a few times. The rearrangement uses TRBV7-2 and TRBJ1-3; the D is unclear. Germline values: CDR1 SGHTA, CDR2 FQGNSA. V lost 1 base to trimming and J lost 7 bases, with 11 bases between them. This CDR3 has 14 amino acids. The CDR3 nucleotides are TGTGCCAGCAGCTTAGATAATTCTAGGAACACCATATATTTT. Translation: CASSLDNSRNTIYF. Together with reference TRBV7-2 and TRBJ1-3, the CDR3 gives the full variable domain: GAGVSQSPSNKVTEKGKDVELRCDPISGHTALYWYRQSLGQGLEFLIYFQGNSAPDKSGLPSDRFSAERTGGSVSTLTIQRTQQEDSAVYLCASSLDNSRNTIYFGEGSWLTVV.

V is TRBV9 and J is TRBJ1-6; perhaps TRBD1 as D (6 bases). V lost 3 bases and J lost 7, with 17 bases in between. The CDR3 has 16 amino acids. CDR1 is SGDLS, CDR2 YYNGEE, per germline. CDR3 loop: CASSAPGANQNSPLHF. DNA for the CDR3: TGTGCCAGCAGCGCCCCAGGGGCCAACCAGAATTCACCCCTCCACTTT.

This rearrangement joins TRBV5-1 to TRBJ2-3, with 7 nucleotides matching TRBD1. J lost 4 bases, V lost 2 bases, and 7 bases had no gene match. The CDR3 has 15 residues. In germline, CDR1 is SGHRS, CDR2 YFSETQ. In nucleotides, the CDR3 is TGCGCCAGCAGCTTAACAGGGGCCAAGGCAGATACGCAGTATTTT. Its translation is CASSLTGAKADTQYF.

This chain connects TRBV7-9 to TRBJ2-7; no firm D call. The CDR3 totals 11 residues. CDR1 and CDR2 from the germline V gene are SEHNR and FQNEAQ (reference sequence). Trimming removed 6 bases from V and 2 bases from J, with 5 bases in between. Here the CDR3 reads CASSEAYEQYF. CDR3 DNA sequence: TGTGCCAGCAGTGAGGCCTACGAGCAGTACTTC.

The V gene is TRBV5-4, the J gene TRBJ2-5, with 13 bases matching TRBD2. Germline CDR1 SGHNT, CDR2 YYREEE (reference sequence). The CDR3 is 15 residues long. With V trimmed by 3 bases and J by 5 bases, 4 bases remained unmatched. CDR3 region: CASSYGLAGVETQYF. The CDR3, as DNA: TGTGCCAGCAGCTACGGACTAGCGGGGGTGGAGACCCAGTACTTC.

V and J are TRBV10-3 and TRBJ1-2; a possible D gene is TRBD1 (5 bases). The CDR3 runs to 15 residues. Between the trimmed V and J ends, which lost 0 bases and 4 bases, there was a span of 12 bases. From germline, CDR1 is ENHRY and CDR2 SYGVKD. The CDR3 protein is CAISESGRLSYGYTF. CDR3 DNA sequence: TGTGCCATCAGTGAGTCGGGGCGGCTCTCCTATGGCTACACCTTC.

The chain joins TRBV28 to TRBJ1-6; D may be TRBD1 (6 bases). CDR3 length: 14 residues. The V gene's germline CDR1 is MDHEN and CDR2 SYDVKM. Trimming took 5 bases from V and 11 from J, leaving 16 bases between them. The CDR3 loop is CASSPETGFTPLHF. CDR3 nucleotides: TGTGCCAGCAGTCCAGAGACAGGTTTTACACCCCTCCACTTT.

The count of this clone is one. Other DNA sequences in this sample translate to the same CDR3. The chain uses TRBV5-1 and TRBJ2-1; TRBD1 matches at 7 bases. The CDR3 consists of 15 residues. V was clipped by 0 bases and J by 2 bases; unmatched bases: 2. Germline assignment: CDR1 SGHRS and CDR2 YFSETQ. CDR3: CASSLGQGAYNEQFF. CDR3 coding DNA: TGCGCCAGCAGCTTGGGGCAGGGGGCCTACAATGAGCAGTTCTTC.

This chain connects TRBV6-2 or TRBV6-3 to TRBJ2-6; TRBD2 agrees at 13 bases. The germline V gene encodes CDR1 MNHEY and CDR2 SVGEGT. V gave up 6 bases and J gave up 2 bases; unmatched junction bases: 1. CDR3 size: 16 residues. The CDR3 is CASSTSGGAGANVLTF. CDR3 bases: TGTGCCAGCAGCACTAGCGGGGGGGCTGGGGCCAACGTCCTGACTTTC.

The rearrangement uses TRBV7-3 and TRBJ2-5, with D possibly TRBD1 on 5 matching bases. The V and J ends lost 5 bases and 2 bases respectively, with 9 bases between them. CDR3 size: 13 residues. The V gene's germline CDR1 is SGHTA and CDR2 FQGTGA. The CDR3 protein is CASSPTVQETQYF. CDR3 nucleotides: TGTGCCAGCAGCCCGACAGTGCAAGAGACCCAGTACTTC.

This chain uses TRBV5-1 with TRBJ2-5, with TRBD1 matching 9 bases. V shed 4 bases, J shed 3 bases, and the junction held 7 bases outside the gene matches. In germline, CDR1 is SGHRS, CDR2 YFSETQ. The CDR3 spans 15 residues. The chain's CDR3 is CASSGPQGAEETQYF. As DNA, the CDR3 is TGCGCCAGCAGCGGGCCACAGGGGGCTGAAGAGACCCAGTACTTC.